These 30 T cell receptor beta chains share one sample of origin, sequenced in a study of T cell responses to AZD1222 COVID-19 vaccine (dated by TCRdb to the early 2020s). The sample's time point label is to be understood as: baseline before first vaccination. Libraries were built with the immunoSEQ multiplex PCR assay. TCRdb re-hosts the immuneACCESS table, in-frame sequences only. Its copies lack some clones; in the studies checked, an unresolved V gene accounts for under half of them, and the cause for the rest is not known. This sample comprises 100,000 to 150,000 clones, around 90% of them detected only once. The ten most abundant clones make up approximately 8% of the sample. This specimen was peripheral blood, taken on day 0 of AZD1222 vaccination. The receptors were gathered from an adult in good health.

The rearrangement joins TRBV3-1 (or the pseudogene TRBV3-2) to TRBJ2-7, with D perhaps being TRBD1 or TRBD2 (5 bases each). The CDR3 sequence is 15 residues long. V lost 3 bases and J 3 bases, leaving 15 bases between the germline ends. The germline V gene has CDR1 LGHDT and CDR2 YNNKEL (reference sequence). CDR3 nucleotide sequence: TGTGCCAGCAGCCAGGGGAGACAGAAATACTACGAGCAGTACTTC. Protein sequence: CASSQGRQKYYEQYF.

The chain combines TRBV4-3 with TRBJ2-1; D gene uncertain. With 0 bases removed from V and 8 bases from J, the gap between germline ends came to 11 bases. The CDR3 spans 14 residues. Germline CDR1 LGHNA, CDR2 YSLEER. As DNA, the CDR3 is TGCGCCAGCAGCCAAGACATGGGGTTAGATGAGCAGTTCTTC. Translating it yields CASSQDMGLDEQFF.

A remark on this clone: The same CDR3 can be traced to other DNA sequences in this sample. The chain joins TRBV20-1 to TRBJ2-1; no clear D gene. V was pared by 3 bases and J by 6 bases, with 6 bases between. Germline V CDR1 and CDR2: DFQATT, SNEGSKA (reference sequence). This CDR3 region has 11 residues. As DNA, the CDR3 is TGCAGTGCTAGCACCTCCAATGAGCAGTTCTTC. Translating it yields CSASTSNEQFF.

CDR3 sequence (DNA): TGCGCCAGCAGCCCCGGGCTAGCGGGGGGGGATACGCAGTATTTT. Protein sequence: CASSPGLAGGDTQYF. This sequence joins TRBV5-1 and TRBJ2-3; TRBD2 aligns across 12 bases. The germline CDR1 and CDR2 sequences are SGHRS and YFSETQ. The CDR3 length is 15 residues. With 4 bases clipped from V and 6 bases from J, the junction kept 6 bases outside the gene matches. The variable domain in full, completed from reference TRBV5-1 and TRBJ2-3, reads KAGVTQTPRYLIKTRGQQVTLSCSPISGHRSVSWYQQTPGQGLQFLFEYFSETQRNKGNFPGRFSGRQFSNSRSEMNVSTLELGDSALYLCASSPGLAGGDTQYFGPGTRLTVL.

The chain is built from TRBV24-1 and TRBJ1-2, with D tentatively TRBD1 (5 bases). Germline V lookup: CDR1 KGHDR, CDR2 SFDVKD. With 3 bases removed from V and 8 bases from J, the gap between germline ends came to 15 bases. This CDR3 is 14 amino acids long. Here the CDR3 DNA reads TGTGCCACCAGTGATGCAGGCAGGGATGGCGGCTACACCTTC. It codes for CATSDAGRDGGYTF.

A note on this clone: An end of the junction differs from the germline gene, which may be a read error. The chain uses TRBV3-1 (or the pseudogene TRBV3-2) and TRBJ2-5; no clear D. This CDR3 comprises 15 residues. CDR1 is LGHDT and CDR2 is YNNKEL in the germline V gene (reference sequence). The CDR3 nucleotides read TGTGCCAGCAGCCGTCGTGAGGTCCCAAGAGAGGCCCAGTACTTC. This sequence encodes CASSRREVPREAQYF.

The chain is built from TRBV6-5 and TRBJ2-3, with D possibly matching TRBD1 (5 bases). With 6 bases removed from V and 6 bases from J, the gap between germline ends came to 19 bases. There are 15 residues in the CDR3. CDR1 MNHEY and CDR2 SVGAGI come from the germline V gene. The CDR3 protein is CASSRSDSLGDTQYF. The CDR3 bases are TGTGCCAGCAGCCGCTCCGACAGCCTCGGGGATACGCAGTATTTT.

This chain joins TRBV18 and TRBJ1-4; 7 nucleotides line up with TRBD1. The ends lost 0 bases at V and 8 bases at J; junction bases unmatched: 9. There are 16 residues in the CDR3. Germline values: CDR1 KGHSH, CDR2 LQKENI. DNA of the CDR3: TGTGCCAGCTCACCACCTTTTGGGAGGGGGCTGGAAAAACTGTTTTTT. It encodes CASSPPFGRGLEKLFF.

This chain uses TRBV2 with TRBJ2-7; no clear D. CDR3 length: 13 amino acids. Trimming took off 7 bases at V and 6 bases at J, with 16 bases between the two ends. CDR1 and CDR2 (germline): SNHLY, FYNNEI. CDR3 protein: CASTPLQVAEQYF. The CDR3 region has the DNA TGTGCCAGCACCCCCCTCCAGGTTGCCGAGCAGTACTTC.

The V gene is TRBV6-5, the J gene TRBJ2-1, with TRBD2 as a possible D gene (5 bases). Trimming took off 6 bases at V and 1 base at J, with 7 bases between the two ends. This CDR3 comprises 13 residues. Germline values: CDR1 MNHEY, CDR2 SVGAGI. The CDR3 DNA is TGTGCCAGCAGGGAGCGGTCCTACAATGAGCAGTTCTTC. The encoded protein is CASRERSYNEQFF.

The CDR3 here is CASSHLDPGRINEQFF. CDR3 DNA: TGCGCCAGCAGCCACCTAGACCCGGGGAGAATCAATGAGCAGTTCTTC. The rearrangement uses TRBV4-3 and TRBJ2-1, with D perhaps matching TRBD2 (5 bases). Trimming removed 3 bases at V and 6 bases at J, with 18 bases between. Looked up from germline, CDR1 is LGHNA and CDR2 is YSLEER. The CDR3 is made up of 16 amino acids.

The V and J genes are TRBV18 and TRBJ1-2, with 7 bases matching TRBD1. CDR3 length: 14 amino acids. With 3 bases clipped from V and 1 base from J, the junction kept 2 bases outside the gene matches. Germline V CDR1 and CDR2: KGHSH, LQKENI. In DNA, the CDR3 is TGTGCCAGCTCACCCGGGACAGTTAACTATGGCTACACCTTC. Protein: CASSPGTVNYGYTF.

The genes are TRBV5-1 and TRBJ1-2; D is undetermined. Germline V gives CDR1 SGHRS, CDR2 YFSETQ. There are 14 residues in the CDR3. The ends were cut back, 0 bases at V and 5 bases at J, with 11 bases in the middle. The CDR3 loop reads CASSLERTDYGYTF. As DNA, the CDR3 is TGCGCCAGCAGCTTGGAGAGAACTGATTATGGCTACACCTTC. The whole variable domain, remainder taken from reference TRBV5-1 and TRBJ1-2, is KAGVTQTPRYLIKTRGQQVTLSCSPISGHRSVSWYQQTPGQGLQFLFEYFSETQRNKGNFPGRFSGRQFSNSRSEMNVSTLELGDSALYLCASSLERTDYGYTFGSGTRLTVV.

In this sample, this clone turned up a few times. The rearrangement joins TRBV6-5 to TRBJ2-5; D not certain. The germline V gene has CDR1 MNHEY and CDR2 SVGAGI. Trimming cost V 8 bases and J 2 bases, with 12 bases left between them. This CDR3 has 13 amino acids. CDR3 sequence reads: CASHRQVQETQYF. DNA of the CDR3: TGTGCCAGCCATCGGCAGGTACAAGAGACCCAGTACTTC.

V and J are TRBV27 and TRBJ1-1; 10 bases match TRBD1. The CDR3 spans 17 residues. Germline-derived CDR1 and CDR2 are MNHEY and SMNVEV (reference sequence). The V gene end was trimmed by 3 bases and the J gene end by 1 base; junction bases not matched to a gene: 8. The CDR3 DNA reads as TGTGCCAGCAGTTTGGTGGGACAGGGGCCCAAGAACACTGAAGCTTTCTTT. This gives the protein CASSLVGQGPKNTEAFF.

The genes are TRBV29-1 and TRBJ2-2, with D hard to call. The V gene lost 5 bases and the J gene lost 1 base, with 2 bases spanning the gap. The CDR3 extends over 11 amino acids. CDR1 SQVTM and CDR2 ANQGSEA come from the germline V gene. CDR3 sequence (DNA): TGCAGCGTTAAGAACACCGGGGAGCTGTTTTTT. The encoded protein is CSVKNTGELFF.

This chain connects TRBV10-1 to TRBJ1-2; D remains ambiguous. The V end was cut by 0 bases, the J end by 5 bases, with 7 bases between. The CDR3 is 13 residues long. Germline V lookup: CDR1 WNHNN, CDR2 SYGVQD (reference sequence). The CDR3: CASSESTSYGYTF. The DNA for the CDR3 is TGCGCCAGCAGTGAGTCGACGTCGTATGGCTACACCTTC.

V is TRBV4-3 and J is TRBJ2-3; 7 positions match TRBD2. Germline V gene lookup returns CDR1 LGHNA and CDR2 YSLEER. Germline trimming cut 0 bases from V and 4 bases from J; bases unmatched to any gene: 4. The CDR3 loop spans 15 amino acids. CDR3 DNA: TGCGCCAGCAGCCAAGACTGGCGGGAGTCAGATACGCAGTATTTT. Translation: CASSQDWRESDTQYF.

This chain links TRBV19 with TRBJ2-7, with 8 bases identical to TRBD2. This CDR3 contains 14 residues. The junction had 9 bases not matched to a gene; V was cut back by 8 bases and J by 3 bases. CDR1 is LNHDA and CDR2 is SQIVND in the germline V gene (reference sequence). CDR3 in amino acids: CASSRTSPFYEQYF. CDR3 DNA sequence: TGTGCCAGTTCCAGGACTAGCCCCTTCTACGAGCAGTACTTC.

The chain links TRBV9 to TRBJ2-2; possibly TRBD2 for D (5 bases). CDR1 is SGDLS, CDR2 YYNGEE, per germline. V was clipped by 0 bases and J by 5 bases, with 11 bases between them. This CDR3 has 15 residues. CDR3 sequence: CASSVGPGWTGELFF. The CDR3 DNA follows: TGTGCCAGCAGCGTAGGTCCGGGGTGGACCGGGGAGCTGTTTTTT. The full variable domain, in which reference TRBV9 and TRBJ2-2 provide the parts outside the CDR3, is DSGVTQTPKHLITATGQRVTLRCSPRSGDLSVYWYQQSLDQGLQFLIQYYNGEERAKGNILERFSAQQFPDLHSELNLSSLELGDSALYFCASSVGPGWTGELFFGEGSRLTVL.

This clone was recorded once. The CDR3 here is CASSREPGQRDTDTQYF. DNA of the CDR3: TGCGCCAGCAGCCGCGAACCGGGACAGAGGGACACAGATACGCAGTATTTT. V is TRBV4-1 and J is TRBJ2-3; 7 nucleotides align to TRBD1. The length of the CDR3 is 17 residues. Germline V gene lookup returns CDR1 MGHRA and CDR2 YSYEKL. V dropped 4 bases and J dropped 2; count of bases not matched to a gene: 12.

The genes are TRBV2 and TRBJ2-1; either TRBD1 or TRBD2 may supply D (5 bases each). V lost 4 bases, J lost 0 bases, and 10 bases lay in between. The CDR3 has 15 residues. Germline V gene data show CDR1 as SNHLY and CDR2 as FYNNEI. CDR3 residues: CASSGDPRSYNEQFF. The DNA for the CDR3 is TGTGCCAGCAGTGGGGACCCCCGCTCCTACAATGAGCAGTTCTTC.

The J gene is TRBJ1-2, the V gene TRBV9; 8 nucleotides align to TRBD1. Trimming removed 0 bases from V and 4 bases from J; junction bases left unmatched: 17. Looked up from germline, CDR1 is SGDLS and CDR2 is YYNGEE. The CDR3 sequence is 19 residues long. As DNA, the CDR3 is TGTGCCAGCAGCGTAGGGGGGCGAATAGGACAGGGAATTTCCTATGGCTACACCTTC. It specifies CASSVGGRIGQGISYGYTF.

The count of this clone is one. V gene TRBV6-5 combines with J gene TRBJ2-3, with 7 bases matching TRBD2. Trimming cost V 2 bases and J 4 bases; bases outside gene matches: 9. CDR3 size: 16 residues. Germline V lookup: CDR1 MNHEY, CDR2 SVGAGI. Written as DNA, the CDR3 is TGTGCCAGCAGTTACCGGACTAGTTTTGGCCCAGATACGCAGTATTTT. Translating gives CASSYRTSFGPDTQYF.

The chain is built from TRBV19 and TRBJ2-2; D is unclear. The CDR3 extends over 12 amino acids. Deletions cut 7 bases from V and 6 bases from J, with 9 bases between. Per germline, CDR1 LNHDA and CDR2 SQIVND (reference sequence). DNA of the CDR3: TGTGCCAGTACTAGTTTAGCCGGGGAGCTGTTTTTT. It yields the protein CASTSLAGELFF.

This clone was seen a single time. The CDR3 coding sequence is TGTGCCAGCAGTTTGGGACAGGGGTTCTCCTACGAGCAGTACTTC. Translation gives CASSLGQGFSYEQYF. V is TRBV27 and J is TRBJ2-7, with 10 bases aligning to TRBD1. J was trimmed by 0 bases and V by 3 bases; bases with no gene match: 2. Per the germline V gene, CDR1 is MNHEY and CDR2 is SMNVEV (reference sequence). The CDR3 runs to 15 residues.

As to this clone: Compared with germline, one end of the junction differs, possibly owing to a read error. The chain links TRBV7-7 to TRBJ2-1, with 10 bases lining up with TRBD2. The CDR3 runs 13 residues. The germline V gene has CDR1 SSHAT and CDR2 FNYEAQ (reference sequence). The CDR3, as DNA: TGTGCTAGCAGCTTGGAGCGGGGGGGCCAGCAGTTCTTC. Its translation is CASSLERGGQQFF.

CDR3 sequence: CSVARMGYRTEAFF. The CDR3 DNA sequence: TGCAGCGTTGCGCGGATGGGGTATCGGACTGAAGCTTTCTTT. The chain recombines TRBV29-1 with TRBJ1-1; D ambiguous. Looked up from germline, CDR1 is SQVTM and CDR2 is ANQGSEA. The germline V and J ends were trimmed by 4 bases and 5 bases, with 17 bases remaining between them. The CDR3 totals 14 residues.

V usage is TRBV29-1 and J usage is TRBJ1-3; D remains ambiguous. V shed 6 bases and J shed 1 base, with 7 bases lying between them. The CDR3 extends over 12 amino acids. Germline assignment: CDR1 SQVTM and CDR2 ANQGSEA. The CDR3 protein is CSVRESGNTIYF. The CDR3 DNA sequence: TGCAGCGTGAGGGAATCTGGAAACACCATATATTTT.

The chain employs TRBV9 and TRBJ1-1; 9 bases align to TRBD1. V lost 2 bases, J lost 4 bases, and 3 bases stayed unmatched. Germline CDR1 is SGDLS and CDR2 is YYNGEE. This CDR3 comprises 14 residues. In DNA form, the CDR3 reads TGTGCCAGCAGCGTGCCGACAGGGGGCACTGAAGCTTTCTTT. It translates to CASSVPTGGTEAFF.